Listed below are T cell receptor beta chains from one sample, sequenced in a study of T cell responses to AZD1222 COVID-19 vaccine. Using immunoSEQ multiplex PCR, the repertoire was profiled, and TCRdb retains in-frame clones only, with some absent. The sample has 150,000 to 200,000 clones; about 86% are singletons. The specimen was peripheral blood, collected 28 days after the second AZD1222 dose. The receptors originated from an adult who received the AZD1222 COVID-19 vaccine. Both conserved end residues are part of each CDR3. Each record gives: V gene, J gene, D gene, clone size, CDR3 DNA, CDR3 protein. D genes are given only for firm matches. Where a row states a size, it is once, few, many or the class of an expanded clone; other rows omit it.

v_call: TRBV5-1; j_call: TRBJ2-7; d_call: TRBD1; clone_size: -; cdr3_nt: TGCGCCAGTTCGGACAGGATCGCCTACGAGCAGTACTTC; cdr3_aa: CASSDRIAYEQYF
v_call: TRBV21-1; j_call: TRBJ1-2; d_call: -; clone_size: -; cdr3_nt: TGTGCCAGCAGCACCCTGACAGGGATTAACTATGGCTACACCTTC; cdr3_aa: CASSTLTGINYGYTF
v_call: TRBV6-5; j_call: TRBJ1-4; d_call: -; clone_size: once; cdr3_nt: TGTGCCAGCATTAGGTCTCCTAATGAAAAACTGTTTTTT; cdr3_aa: CASIRSPNEKLFF
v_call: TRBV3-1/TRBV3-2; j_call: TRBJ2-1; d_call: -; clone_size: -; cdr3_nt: TGTGCCAGCAGCCAACAGACGCTAAGCTACAATGAGCAGTTCTTC; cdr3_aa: CASSQQTLSYNEQFF
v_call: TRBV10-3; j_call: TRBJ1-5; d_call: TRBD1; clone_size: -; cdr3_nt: TGTGCCATCAGTAACACAGGGGTGAATCAGCCCCAGCATTTT; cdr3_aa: CAISNTGVNQPQHF
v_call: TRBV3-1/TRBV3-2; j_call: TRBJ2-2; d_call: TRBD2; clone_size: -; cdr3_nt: TGTGCCAGCACCAGCACCCCTTTTAGCGGGGGGCAACCCGGGGAGCTGTTTTTT; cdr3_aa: CASTSTPFSGGQPGELFF
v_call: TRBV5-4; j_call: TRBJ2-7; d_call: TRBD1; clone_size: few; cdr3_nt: TGTGCCAGCAGTTTCTACAGGGGTGGCTCCTACGAGCAGTACTTC; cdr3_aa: CASSFYRGGSYEQYF
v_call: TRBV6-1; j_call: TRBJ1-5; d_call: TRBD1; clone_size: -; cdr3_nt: TGTGCCAGCAGTGAAAACACAGGGGTTAATCAGCCCCAGCATTTT; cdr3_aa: CASSENTGVNQPQHF
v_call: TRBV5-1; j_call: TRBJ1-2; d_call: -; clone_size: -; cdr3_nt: TGCGCCAGCAGCTTGGTAGACGGGCTCGGAGGCTACACCTTC; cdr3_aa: CASSLVDGLGGYTF
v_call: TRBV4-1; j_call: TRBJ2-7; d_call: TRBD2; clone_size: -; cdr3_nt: TGCGCCAGCAGCCAACGGCCTGACTTGGCGGGGGGGGAAACCTACGAGCAGTACTTC; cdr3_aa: CASSQRPDLAGGETYEQYF
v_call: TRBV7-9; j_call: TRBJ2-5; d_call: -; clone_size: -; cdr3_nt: TGTGCCAGCAGCGACCTCCCGGGGGTGGGAGAGACCCAGTACTTC; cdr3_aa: CASSDLPGVGETQYF